This is a list of T cell receptor beta chains from one sample in a study of cytomegalovirus exposure and HLA in healthy donors. Some clones are missing from TCRdb's copy, which holds only in-frame ones; the method was immunoSEQ multiplex PCR. Of about 140,000 clones listed, 82% are singletons. The specimen sequenced was PBMCs. The source of these receptors is a young man in good health and CMV-seropositive. The CDR3 runs from the conserved cysteine through the conserved F or W. The D gene is left open where the match is weak. For some rows the clone size is stated as once, few or many, or as a class when expanded; others skip it.

v_call: TRBV18; j_call: TRBJ1-4; clone_size: few; d_call: NA; cdr3_nt: TGTGCCACCAACACGGACAGCAGGCGTAATGAAAAACTGTTTTTT; cdr3_aa: CATNTDSRRNEKLFF
v_call: TRBV9; j_call: TRBJ1-6; clone_size: NA; d_call: TRBD1; cdr3_nt: TGTGCCAGCAGCGTAGAGGGACAGCCCTTTGGGACCCTCCACTTT; cdr3_aa: CASSVEGQPFGTLHF
v_call: TRBV29-1; j_call: TRBJ2-5; clone_size: NA; d_call: TRBD2; cdr3_nt: TGCAGCGTTGCCCTACTCCGGGACTCGGGGGGGGAGACCCAGTACTTC; cdr3_aa: CSVALLRDSGGETQYF
v_call: TRBV11-3; j_call: TRBJ1-1; clone_size: NA; d_call: NA; cdr3_nt: TGTGCCAGCAGCTCACAGGAGAACACTGAAGCTTTCTTT; cdr3_aa: CASSSQENTEAFF
v_call: TRBV11-2; j_call: TRBJ2-7; clone_size: NA; d_call: TRBD2; cdr3_nt: TGTGCCAGCACCCGGGGGGAAGAGCAGTACTTC; cdr3_aa: CASTRGEEQYF
v_call: TRBV6-5; j_call: TRBJ2-2; clone_size: NA; d_call: TRBD1; cdr3_nt: TGTGCCAGCGTCCAATCCCGGGACAGGGTGAGGGAGCTGTTTTTT; cdr3_aa: CASVQSRDRVRELFF
v_call: TRBV19; j_call: TRBJ2-5; clone_size: NA; d_call: NA; cdr3_nt: TGTGCCAGTAGTATCCGACAGGGAGGAGAGACCCAGTACTTC; cdr3_aa: CASSIRQGGETQYF
v_call: TRBV27; j_call: TRBJ1-5; clone_size: NA; d_call: NA; cdr3_nt: TGTGCCAGCAGTTTAAGTTTGGAGGTGAATCAGCCCCAGCATTTT; cdr3_aa: CASSLSLEVNQPQHF
v_call: TRBV10-3; j_call: TRBJ1-1; clone_size: NA; d_call: NA; cdr3_nt: TGTGCCATCAAGGACACCCCAGGGGATGAAGCTTTCTTT; cdr3_aa: CAIKDTPGDEAFF
v_call: TRBV30; j_call: TRBJ1-1; clone_size: NA; d_call: TRBD1; cdr3_nt: TGTGCCTCACAGGGGCAGGGGACTGAAGCTTTCTTT; cdr3_aa: CASQGQGTEAFF
v_call: TRBV11-3; j_call: TRBJ1-1; clone_size: NA; d_call: TRBD1; cdr3_nt: TGTGCCAGCAGCTCCCAGGGGGACACTGAAGCTTTCTTT; cdr3_aa: CASSSQGDTEAFF
v_call: TRBV5-1; j_call: TRBJ2-1; clone_size: NA; d_call: TRBD1; cdr3_nt: TGCGCCAGCAGCATAGGGGGCCTGGCCTACAATGAGCAGTTCTTC; cdr3_aa: CASSIGGLAYNEQFF